This TCR beta chain was sequenced for a study of T cells in Graves' hyperthyroidism and ophthalmopathy. Study-level findings and limits: By a 13 V-J model, ophthalmopathy was set apart from stable hyperthyroidism. Ophthalmopathy was model-predicted a median around seven months pre-onset.

In its sample, this clonotype was seen many times. Its antigen is undetermined. The investigators amplified TCR beta CDR3 regions from RNA transcripts. Initially, a first-round RT-PCR of the TCR CDR3 employed the HTBI primer set. TCRdb processed the multiplex PCR reads anew with MiXCR; each CDR3 protein has one entry. This sample carries 480,000 or so distinct CDR3 sequences, approximately 15% of them seen once, and the ten largest clones take 15% to 20%. CDR1 is MDHEN, CDR2 SYDVKM, per germline. The junction had 18 bases not matched to a gene; V was cut back by 5 bases and J by 9 bases. This CDR3 has 18 amino acids.

The chain uses TRBV28 and TRBJ2-1; 11 positions agree with TRBD2. The sample consisted of blood. This TCR derives from a woman in her late teens or twenties with Graves' hyperthyroidism. The CDR3 nucleotides are TGTGCCAGCAGTCTTCTACTAGCGGGAGTAATCGGATCCCCTGAGCAGTTCTTC. It specifies CASSLLLAGVIGSPEQFF.